This T cell receptor beta chain was identified during a study of CD8+ T cells in alopecia areata (dated by TCRdb to 2016 to 2019). About the study as a whole: Treated patients were enrolled in an open-label pilot trial of oral tofacitinib at 5 to 10 mg twice daily for moderate-to-severe alopecia areata. Tofacitinib was administered for 6 to 18 months, and 6 months of follow-up off drug were then conducted to assess delayed response and recurrence. Disease severity in treated patients was measured with the SALT score, which quantifies the percentage of affected scalp surface area. To study T cell clonal expansion in alopecia areata, the researchers applied high-throughput TCRbeta sequencing to both the C3H/HeJ mouse model and human patients. Human TCRbeta sequencing covered scalp tissue and sorted CD4+ and CD8+ peripheral blood T cells from patchy and totalis/universalis alopecia areata patients and healthy controls. Biopsies were taken from tofacitinib-treated patients at baseline and again at 4 and 24 weeks into treatment, and several of those patients also had a later scalp biopsy. Clonality in the scalp was compared among normal scalp (n=4), patchy alopecia areata scalp (n=8), and alopecia totalis/universalis scalp (n=8). RNA was extracted with the PAXgene miRNA kit for fixed scalp, the miRNeasy kit for PBMCs, and the RNeasy kit for mouse skin. TCRbeta CDR3 regions were amplified by immunoSEQ multiplex PCR with 35 Vbeta forward and 13 Jbeta reverse primers. The study at large found these results: Compared with normal scalp, lesional scalp, particularly in alopecia totalis/universalis, had higher clonality and more expanded CD8+ clones, which suggests antigenic drive. Shared TCR sequences between patients were less evident than in mice, which may be partly attributable to HLA diversity in the patient population. Unlike mouse skin, where gammadelta T cells dominate, normal human skin contains resident alphabeta T cells that get sequenced too, which complicates analysis of the scalp TCR repertoire. Many expanded lesional clones were found to persist in scalp and blood during tofacitinib treatment, and relapse after treatment cessation may be partly explained by this persistence. Because the treated cohort was small and had only one nonresponder, larger studies are needed to examine links between baseline CD8+ expansion and response. Tofacitinib significantly decreased scalp clonality and the number of expanded CD8+ clones among the top 100 scalp clones.

The germline V gene supplies CDR1 SQVTM and CDR2 ANQGSEA. The CDR3 starts with the cysteine, ends with the phenylalanine, and has 15 residues. Only CDR3 DNA remains: 45 bases, in frame from the first base. Germline trimming: 7 bases from V, 3 bases from J; junction bases outside gene matches: 11. Library preparation employed the immunoSEQ multiplex PCR assay. RNA was extracted from all samples and reverse transcribed into cDNA as template for TCR sequencing. SuperScript III was used to make first-strand cDNA, primed with a 2:1 mix of oligo-dT and random hexamers. A synthetic immune receptor repertoire was used to assess amplification bias, and residual bias was removed computationally. The study's own analysis went as follows. After raw reads were preprocessed to remove errors, the CDR3 was defined following IMGT conventions as running from the conserved cysteine to phenylalanine. Clonality was computed by normalizing Shannon entropy by log2 of the number of productive unique TCRs and subtracting the result from 1. CD4 or CD8 identity of scalp clones was inferred by cross-referencing scalp TCRbeta sequences with sorted blood CD4 and CD8 repertoires. TCRdb re-hosts the immuneACCESS table, in-frame sequences only. Its copies lack some clones; in the studies checked, an unresolved V gene accounts for under half of them, and the cause for the rest is not known. V, J and clone size are taken as reported in that table, and D and trimming were inferred from the DNA itself. This sample is represented by about 190,000 clones; approximately 60% of them were singletons. Approximately 0.7% of the sample lies in the top ten.

The time point label on this specimen signifies: about four weeks on oral tofacitinib. The treatment or condition tag for this specimen amounts to: oral pan-JAK inhibitor, 5-10 mg twice daily. Lesional scalp punch biopsies and peripheral blood were obtained from alopecia areata patients. PBMCs were separated by density centrifugation and stained for CD3, CD4 and CD8, after which CD4+ and CD8+ T cells were sorted on a FACSAria. Notes on this clone: The antigen it recognizes is unknown. No base quality information exists; no much larger clone differs at one position.

Sequences were derived from CD4+ T cells sorted from blood, sampled at week 4, from a patient treated with tofacitinib. This clonotype was sampled from a human donor with alopecia areata. The rearrangement combines TRBV29-1 with TRBJ2-1, with TRBD1 matching 8 junction bases. The CDR3 reads CSGRTGWDNYNEQFF. The bases read TGCAGCGGCCGGACAGGGTGGGACAACTACAATGAGCAGTTCTTC.